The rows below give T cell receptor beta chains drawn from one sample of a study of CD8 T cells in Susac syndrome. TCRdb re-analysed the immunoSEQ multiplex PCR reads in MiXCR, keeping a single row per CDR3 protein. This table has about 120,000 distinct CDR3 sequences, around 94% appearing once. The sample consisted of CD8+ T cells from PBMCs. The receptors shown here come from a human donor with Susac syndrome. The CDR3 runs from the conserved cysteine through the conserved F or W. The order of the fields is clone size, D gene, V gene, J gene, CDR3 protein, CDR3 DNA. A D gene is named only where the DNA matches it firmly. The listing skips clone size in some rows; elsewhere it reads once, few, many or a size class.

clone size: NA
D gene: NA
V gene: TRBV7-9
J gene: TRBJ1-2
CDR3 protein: CASSNLTLQGDGYTF
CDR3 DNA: TGTGCCAGCAGCAACTTAACCCTGCAGGGAGATGGCTACACCTTC

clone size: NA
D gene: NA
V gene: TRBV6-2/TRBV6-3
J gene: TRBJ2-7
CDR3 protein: CASSYTRLNEQYF
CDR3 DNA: TGTGCCAGCAGTTATACGCGGCTCAACGAGCAGTACTTC

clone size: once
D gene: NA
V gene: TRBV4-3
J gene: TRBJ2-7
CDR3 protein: CASSQDAAASSYEQYF
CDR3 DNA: TGCGCCAGCAGCCAAGATGCGGCGGCAAGCTCCTACGAGCAGTACTTC

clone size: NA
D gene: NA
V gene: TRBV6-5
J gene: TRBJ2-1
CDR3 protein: CASSSGTYNEQFF
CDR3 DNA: TGTGCCAGCAGTTCCGGGACCTACAATGAGCAGTTCTTC

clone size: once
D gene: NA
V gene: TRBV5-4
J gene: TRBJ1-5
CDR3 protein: CASSPGPERAQHF
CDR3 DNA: TGTGCCAGCAGCCCAGGACCCGAGCGGGCCCAGCATTTT

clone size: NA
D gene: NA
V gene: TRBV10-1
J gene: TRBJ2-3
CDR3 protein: CASSAGLGQYF
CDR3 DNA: TGCGCCAGCAGTGCAGGGCTCGGGCAGTATTTT

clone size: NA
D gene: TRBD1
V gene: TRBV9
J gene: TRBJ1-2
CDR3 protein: CASSVGGGQRNYGYTF
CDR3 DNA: TGTGCCAGCAGCGTAGGGGGGGGACAGCGAAACTATGGCTACACCTTC

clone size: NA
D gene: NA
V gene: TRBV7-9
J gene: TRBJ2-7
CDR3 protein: CASSWQSSAYEQYF
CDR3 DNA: TGTGCCAGCAGCTGGCAGTCGTCTGCCTACGAGCAGTACTTC

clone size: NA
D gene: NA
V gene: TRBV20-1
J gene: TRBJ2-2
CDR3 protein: CSARDQRTWEGELFF
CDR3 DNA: TGCAGTGCTAGAGACCAACGGACGTGGGAGGGGGAGCTGTTTTTT

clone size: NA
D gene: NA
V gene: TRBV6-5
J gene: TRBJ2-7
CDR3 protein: CASSYSNPGSSYEQYF
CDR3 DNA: TGTGCCAGCAGTTACTCGAACCCGGGTAGCTCCTACGAGCAGTACTTC

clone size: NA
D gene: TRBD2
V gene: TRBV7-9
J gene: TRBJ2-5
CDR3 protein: CASSPGTRETQYF
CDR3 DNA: TGTGCCAGCAGCCCCGGGACTAGGGAGACCCAGTACTTC

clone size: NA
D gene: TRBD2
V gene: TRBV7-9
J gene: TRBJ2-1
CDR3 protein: CASSRTSGEYNEQFF
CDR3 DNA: TGTGCCAGCAGTCGGACTAGCGGGGAGTACAATGAGCAGTTCTTC

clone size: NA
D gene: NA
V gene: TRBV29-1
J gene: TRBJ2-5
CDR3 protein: CSVEGLNPRETQYF
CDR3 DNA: TGCAGCGTTGAAGGTTTGAATCCAAGGGAGACCCAGTACTTC

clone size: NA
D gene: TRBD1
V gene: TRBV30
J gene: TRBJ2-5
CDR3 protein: CAWSVGAGGGETQYF
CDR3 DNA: TGTGCCTGGAGTGTAGGGGCAGGGGGCGGGGAGACCCAGTACTTC

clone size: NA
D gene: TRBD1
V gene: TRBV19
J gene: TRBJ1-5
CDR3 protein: CASSISTGGGSNQPQHF
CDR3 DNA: TGTGCCAGTAGTATATCAACAGGGGGAGGGAGCAATCAGCCCCAGCATTTT

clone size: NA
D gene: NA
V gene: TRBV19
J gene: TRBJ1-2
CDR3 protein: CASHPLAGEANYGYTF
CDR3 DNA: TGTGCCAGTCATCCTCTAGCGGGGGAGGCTAACTATGGCTACACCTTC

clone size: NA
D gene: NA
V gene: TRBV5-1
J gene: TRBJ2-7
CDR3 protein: CASSLGGIDEQYF
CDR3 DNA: TGCGCCAGCAGCTTGGGGGGCATCGACGAGCAGTACTTC

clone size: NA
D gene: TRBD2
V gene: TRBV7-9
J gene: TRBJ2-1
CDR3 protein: CASSLALAGGPYNEQFF
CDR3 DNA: TGTGCCAGCAGCTTAGCGCTAGCGGGGGGTCCCTACAATGAGCAGTTCTTC

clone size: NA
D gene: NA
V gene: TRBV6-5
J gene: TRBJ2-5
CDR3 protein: CASSYLVESQETQYF
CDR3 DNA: TGTGCCAGCAGTTACTTGGTCGAGTCGCAAGAGACCCAGTACTTC

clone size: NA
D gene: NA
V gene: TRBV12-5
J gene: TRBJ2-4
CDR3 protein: CASGPTWQAKNIQYF
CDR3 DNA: TGTGCTAGTGGCCCGACGTGGCAGGCCAAAAACATTCAGTACTTC

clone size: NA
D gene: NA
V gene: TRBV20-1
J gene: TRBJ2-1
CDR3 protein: CSARDYNEQFF
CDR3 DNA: TGCAGTGCTAGGGACTACAATGAGCAGTTCTTC

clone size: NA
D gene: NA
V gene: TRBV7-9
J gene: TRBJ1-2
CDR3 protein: CASSSRVEQANYGYTF
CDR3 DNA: TGTGCCAGCAGCTCCCGGGTGGAGCAGGCTAACTATGGCTACACCTTC

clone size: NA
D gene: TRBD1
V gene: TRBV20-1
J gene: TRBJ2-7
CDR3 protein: CSATRTGVIAYEQYF
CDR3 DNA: TGCAGTGCGACTCGGACAGGGGTTATCGCCTACGAGCAGTACTTC

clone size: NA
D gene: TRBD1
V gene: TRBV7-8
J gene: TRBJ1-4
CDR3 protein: CASSILGTEIYEKLFF
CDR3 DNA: TGTGCCAGCAGCATTCTGGGGACAGAGATATATGAAAAACTGTTTTTT

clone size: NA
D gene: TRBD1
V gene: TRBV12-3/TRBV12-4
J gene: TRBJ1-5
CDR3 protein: CASRTGKNNQPQHF
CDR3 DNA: TGTGCCAGCAGGACAGGGAAAAACAATCAGCCCCAGCATTTT

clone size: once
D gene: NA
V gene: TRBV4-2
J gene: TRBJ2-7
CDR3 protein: CASSQNREPTYEQYF
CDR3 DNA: TGTGCCAGCAGCCAAAACCGGGAACCTACGTACGAGCAGTACTTC

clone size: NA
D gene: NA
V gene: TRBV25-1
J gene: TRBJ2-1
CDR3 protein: CASSPGGTGYNEQFF
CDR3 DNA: TGTGCCAGCAGTCCGGGGGGGACAGGTTACAATGAGCAGTTCTTC

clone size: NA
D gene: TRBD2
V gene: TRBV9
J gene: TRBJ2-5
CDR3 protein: CASSLGLAAQETQYF
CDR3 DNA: TGTGCCAGCAGCCTTGGACTAGCGGCTCAAGAGACCCAGTACTTC

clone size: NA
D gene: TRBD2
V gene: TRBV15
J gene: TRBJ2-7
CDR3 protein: CATAGGESYEQYF
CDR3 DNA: TGTGCCACCGCGGGGGGGGAATCCTACGAGCAGTACTTC

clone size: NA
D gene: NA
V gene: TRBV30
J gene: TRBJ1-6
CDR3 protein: CAWSVSRVGSPLHF
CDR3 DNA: TGTGCCTGGAGTGTTAGCAGGGTGGGCTCACCCCTCCACTTT

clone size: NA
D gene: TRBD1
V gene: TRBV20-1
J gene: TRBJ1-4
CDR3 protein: CSARDSGTGEEKLFF
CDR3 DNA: TGCAGTGCTAGAGATTCCGGGACAGGGGAAGAAAAACTGTTTTTT

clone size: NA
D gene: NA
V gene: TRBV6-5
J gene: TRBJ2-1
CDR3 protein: CASSIGQVEQFF
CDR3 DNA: TGTGCCAGCAGTATAGGGCAGGTTGAGCAGTTCTTC

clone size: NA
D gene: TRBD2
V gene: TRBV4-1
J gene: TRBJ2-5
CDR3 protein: CASSPRGTSGGQETQYF
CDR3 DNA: TGCGCCAGCAGCCCAAGAGGGACTAGCGGGGGGCAAGAGACCCAGTACTTC

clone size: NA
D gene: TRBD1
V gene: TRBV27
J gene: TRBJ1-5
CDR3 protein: CASSLRGQGLINQPQHF
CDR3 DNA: TGTGCCAGCAGTTTAAGGGGACAGGGATTAATCAATCAGCCCCAGCATTTT

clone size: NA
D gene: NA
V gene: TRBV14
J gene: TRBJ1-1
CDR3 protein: CASGRTVGTEAFF
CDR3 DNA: TGTGCCAGCGGACGGACAGTGGGGACTGAAGCTTTCTTT

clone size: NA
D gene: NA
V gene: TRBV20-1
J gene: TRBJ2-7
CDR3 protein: CSARDRDISYEQYF
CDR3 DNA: TGCAGTGCTAGAGACCGGGACATCTCATACGAGCAGTACTTC

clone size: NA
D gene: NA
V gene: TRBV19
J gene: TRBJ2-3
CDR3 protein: CASSIGGAGDTQYF
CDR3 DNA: TGTGCCAGTAGTATTGGGGGGGCAGGTGATACGCAGTATTTT

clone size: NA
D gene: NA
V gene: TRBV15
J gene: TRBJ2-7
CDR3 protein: CATSSGPQGSSYEQYF
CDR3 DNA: TGTGCCACCAGCAGTGGCCCACAGGGAAGCTCCTACGAGCAGTACTTC

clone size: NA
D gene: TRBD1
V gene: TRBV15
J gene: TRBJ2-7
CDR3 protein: CATSRDGGQGTGEQYF
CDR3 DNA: TGTGCCACCAGCAGAGATGGGGGACAGGGTACAGGCGAGCAGTACTTC

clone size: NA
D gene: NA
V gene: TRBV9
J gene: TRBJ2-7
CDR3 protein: CASSVALNYEQYF
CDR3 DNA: TGTGCCAGCAGCGTAGCGTTAAACTACGAGCAGTACTTC

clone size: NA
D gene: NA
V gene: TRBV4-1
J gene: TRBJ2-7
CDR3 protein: CASSQSPVTYEQYF
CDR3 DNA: TGCGCCAGCAGCCAATCCCCAGTCACCTACGAGCAGTACTTC

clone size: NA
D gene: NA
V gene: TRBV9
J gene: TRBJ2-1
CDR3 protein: CASSPDGWDNEQFF
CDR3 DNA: TGTGCCAGCAGCCCCGACGGCTGGGACAATGAGCAGTTCTTC